This T cell receptor beta chain originates from a study of control samples from healthy donors and cancer patients. Profiled with immunoSEQ multiplex PCR; TCRdb holds only in-frame clones, not every one. The sample lists about 160,000 clones, roughly 94% seen once, with 12% to 15% in the top ten. The CDR3 contains 16 residues. The V gene lost 4 bases and the J gene lost 0 bases, with 16 bases spanning the gap. The V gene's germline CDR1 is SGHNT and CDR2 YYREEE (reference sequence). Specimen: PBMCs. The chain has TRBV5-4 and TRBJ1-1, with D possibly being TRBD1 (6 bases). The sequence was collected from a man in his sixties with colorectal cancer. The CDR3 loop is CASSGATGNLNTEAFF. The DNA for the CDR3 is TGTGCCAGCAGCGGAGCAACAGGGAACTTGAACACTGAAGCTTTCTTT.